Each of the 4 T cell receptor beta chains below was sequenced from the same sample in a study of cytomegalovirus exposure and HLA in healthy donors. PCR primers comprised 60 Vbeta and 13 Jbeta primers. Repertoires were generated with immunoSEQ multiplex PCR, while TCRdb's copy carries only in-frame clones and drops some. The sample has roughly 98,000 clones; 65% to 85% are singletons. The specimen sequenced was PBMCs. The receptor source for this set is a female donor in good health and CMV-seropositive.

This clone was seen a few times. This chain connects TRBV4-2 to TRBJ2-3, with 9 bases that match TRBD1. J lost 3 bases, V lost 4 bases, and 5 bases had no gene match. Germline CDR1 and CDR2: LGHNA and YNFKEQ. The CDR3 is made up of 15 amino acids. CDR3 loop: CASSPSGQGTDTQYF. In DNA, the CDR3 is TGTGCCAGCAGCCCGTCGGGACAGGGAACAGATACGCAGTATTTT.

V and J are TRBV4-1 and TRBJ2-2; tentatively, D is TRBD1 (6 bases). The germline V gene has CDR1 MGHRA and CDR2 YSYEKL. The CDR3 consists of 14 residues. V was cut by 8 bases and J by 6 bases, with 16 bases left in between. The CDR3 DNA reads TGCGCCAGCCGCAGGCAGGGGAGTGCCGGGGAGCTGTTTTTT. Translated: CASRRQGSAGELFF.

The V and J genes are TRBV28 and TRBJ1-1; 7 bases align to TRBD1. The V gene end was trimmed by 10 bases and the J gene end by 5 bases; junction bases not matched to a gene: 7. The germline V gene has CDR1 MDHEN and CDR2 SYDVKM. The CDR3 contains 12 residues. The CDR3 region has the DNA TGTGCCACCTCAGGGGGAGAGACTGAAGCTTTCTTT. Translation: CATSGGETEAFF.

The chain has TRBV5-1 and TRBJ1-1; no definite D call. This CDR3 is 15 amino acids long. Germline V gene lookup returns CDR1 SGHRS and CDR2 YFSETQ. Trimming shortened V by 0 bases and J by 0 bases, and 9 bases separated the two germline ends. The CDR3 DNA follows: TGCGCCAGCAGCTTGGGACAAGTCATGAACACTGAAGCTTTCTTT. As protein: CASSLGQVMNTEAFF.